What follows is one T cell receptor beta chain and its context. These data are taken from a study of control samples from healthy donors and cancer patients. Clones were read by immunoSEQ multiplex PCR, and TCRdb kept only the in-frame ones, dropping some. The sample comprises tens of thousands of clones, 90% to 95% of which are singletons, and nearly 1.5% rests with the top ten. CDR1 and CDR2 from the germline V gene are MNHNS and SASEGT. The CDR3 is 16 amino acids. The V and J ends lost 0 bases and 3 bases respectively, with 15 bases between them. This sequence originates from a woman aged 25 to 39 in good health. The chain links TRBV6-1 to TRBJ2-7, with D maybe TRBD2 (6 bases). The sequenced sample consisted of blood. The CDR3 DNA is TGTGCCAGCAGTGAAGCCTTTGGGACTTTCAGCTACGAGCAGTACTTC. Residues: CASSEAFGTFSYEQYF.